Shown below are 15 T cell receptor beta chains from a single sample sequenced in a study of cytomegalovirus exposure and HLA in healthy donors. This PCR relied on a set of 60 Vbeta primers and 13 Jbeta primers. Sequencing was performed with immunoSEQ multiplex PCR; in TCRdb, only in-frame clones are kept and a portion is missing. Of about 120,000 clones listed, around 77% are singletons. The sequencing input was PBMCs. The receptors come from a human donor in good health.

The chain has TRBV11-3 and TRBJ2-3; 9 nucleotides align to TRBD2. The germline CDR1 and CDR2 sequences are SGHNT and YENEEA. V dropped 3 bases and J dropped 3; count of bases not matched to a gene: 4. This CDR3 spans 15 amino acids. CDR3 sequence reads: CASSFSGRGTDTQYF. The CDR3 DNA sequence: TGTGCCAGCAGCTTTAGCGGGAGAGGTACAGATACGCAGTATTTT. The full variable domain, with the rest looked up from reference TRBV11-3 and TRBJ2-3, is EAGVVQSPRYKIIEKKQPVAFWCNPISGHNTLYWYLQNLGQGPELLIRYENEEAVDDSQLPKDRFSAERLKGVDSTLKIQPAELGDSAVYLCASSFSGRGTDTQYFGPGTRLTVL.

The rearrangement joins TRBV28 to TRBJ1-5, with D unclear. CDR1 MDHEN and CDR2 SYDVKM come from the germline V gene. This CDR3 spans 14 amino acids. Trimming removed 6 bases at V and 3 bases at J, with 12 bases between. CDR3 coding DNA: TGTGCCAGCAGGGAGGGTCTTCTCAATCAGCCCCAGCATTTT. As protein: CASREGLLNQPQHF.

The CDR3 spells CASSFGPAGSSYEQYF. The DNA of the CDR3 is TGCGCCAGCAGCTTCGGTCCAGCGGGGAGCTCCTACGAGCAGTACTTC. The gene calls are TRBV5-1 and TRBJ2-7; 7 nucleotides match TRBD2. V shed 2 bases, J shed 0 bases, and the junction held 8 bases outside the gene matches. Germline CDR1 SGHRS, CDR2 YFSETQ. The CDR3 length is 16 residues.

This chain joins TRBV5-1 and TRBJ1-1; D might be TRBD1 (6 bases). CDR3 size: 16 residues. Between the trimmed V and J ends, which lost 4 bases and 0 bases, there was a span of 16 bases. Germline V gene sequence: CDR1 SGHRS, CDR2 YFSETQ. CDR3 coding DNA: TGCGCCAGCAGCCCAGGGACACCAGGACTGAACACTGAAGCTTTCTTT. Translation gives CASSPGTPGLNTEAFF.

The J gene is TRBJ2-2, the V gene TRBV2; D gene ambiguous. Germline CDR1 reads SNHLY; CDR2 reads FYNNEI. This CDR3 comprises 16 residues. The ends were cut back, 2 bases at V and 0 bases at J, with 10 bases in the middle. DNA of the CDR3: TGTGCCAGCAGTGAACTTCGTGCAGCGAACACCGGGGAGCTGTTTTTT. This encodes CASSELRAANTGELFF.

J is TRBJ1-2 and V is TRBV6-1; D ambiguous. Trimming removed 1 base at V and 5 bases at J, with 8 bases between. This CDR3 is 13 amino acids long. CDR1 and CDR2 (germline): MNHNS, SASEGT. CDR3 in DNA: TGTGCCAGCAGTGAAGACGAGTGGTATGGCTACACCTTC. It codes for CASSEDEWYGYTF.

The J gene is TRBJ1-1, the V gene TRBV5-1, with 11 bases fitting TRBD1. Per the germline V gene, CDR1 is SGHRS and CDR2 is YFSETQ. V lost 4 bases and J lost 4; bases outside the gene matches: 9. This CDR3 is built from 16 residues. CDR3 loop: CASSDRTGGGGTEAFF. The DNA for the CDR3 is TGCGCCAGCAGCGACCGGACAGGGGGCGGGGGCACTGAAGCTTTCTTT.

This CDR3 reads CASSTTGTRTTDEQFF. The CDR3 nucleotides read TGTGCCAGCAGCACCACCGGGACTAGGACCACCGATGAGCAGTTCTTC. The V call is TRBV9, the J call TRBJ2-1; 8 bases line up with TRBD2. The V and J ends lost 4 bases and 8 bases, in that order; junction bases with no gene match: 14. Germline lookup yields CDR1 SGDLS and CDR2 YYNGEE. This CDR3 contains 16 residues.

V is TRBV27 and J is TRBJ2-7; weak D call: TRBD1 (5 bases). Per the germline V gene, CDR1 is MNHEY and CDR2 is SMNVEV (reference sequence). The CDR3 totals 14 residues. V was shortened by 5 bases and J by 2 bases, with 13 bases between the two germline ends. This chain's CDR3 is CASSTFLGPYEQYF. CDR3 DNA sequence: TGTGCCAGCAGTACCTTCTTGGGGCCCTACGAGCAGTACTTC.

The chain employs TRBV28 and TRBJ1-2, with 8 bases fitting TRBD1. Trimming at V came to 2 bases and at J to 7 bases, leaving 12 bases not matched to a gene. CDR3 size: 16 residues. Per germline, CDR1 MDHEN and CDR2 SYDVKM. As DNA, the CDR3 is TGTGCCAGCAGTTTACAAACGGACAGGGCGAAGGGTGGCTACACCTTC. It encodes CASSLQTDRAKGGYTF.

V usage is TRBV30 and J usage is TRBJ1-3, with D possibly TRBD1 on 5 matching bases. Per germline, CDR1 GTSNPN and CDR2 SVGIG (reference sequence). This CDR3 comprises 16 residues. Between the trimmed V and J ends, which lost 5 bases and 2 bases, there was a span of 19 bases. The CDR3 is CAWDLRGIRAGNTIYF. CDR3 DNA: TGTGCCTGGGACCTCCGGGGGATAAGGGCTGGAAACACCATATATTTT. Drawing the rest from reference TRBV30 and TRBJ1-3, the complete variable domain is SQTIHQWPATLVQPVGSPLSLECTVEGTSNPNLYWYRQAAGRGLQLLFYSVGIGQISSEVPQNLSASRPQDRQFILSSKKLLLSDSGFYLCAWDLRGIRAGNTIYFGEGSWLTVV.

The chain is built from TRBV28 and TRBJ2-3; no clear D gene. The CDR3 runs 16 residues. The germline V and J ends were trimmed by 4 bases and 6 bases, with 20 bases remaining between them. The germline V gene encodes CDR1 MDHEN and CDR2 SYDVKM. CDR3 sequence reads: CASSSIPLAAEDTQYF. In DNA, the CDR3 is TGTGCCAGCAGTTCCATTCCCCTTGCGGCGGAGGATACGCAGTATTTT. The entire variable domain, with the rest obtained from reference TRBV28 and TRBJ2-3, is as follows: DVKVTQSSRYLVKRTGEKVFLECVQDMDHENMFWYRQDPGLGLRLIYFSYDVKMKEKGDIPEGYSVSREKKERFSLILESASTNQTSMYLCASSSIPLAAEDTQYFGPGTRLTVL.

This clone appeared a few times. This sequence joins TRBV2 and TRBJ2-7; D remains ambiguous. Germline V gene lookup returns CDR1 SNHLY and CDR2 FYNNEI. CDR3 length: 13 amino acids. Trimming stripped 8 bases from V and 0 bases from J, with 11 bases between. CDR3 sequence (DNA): TGTGCCAGCTCCCGAGGTTACTCCTACGAGCAGTACTTC. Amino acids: CASSRGYSYEQYF.

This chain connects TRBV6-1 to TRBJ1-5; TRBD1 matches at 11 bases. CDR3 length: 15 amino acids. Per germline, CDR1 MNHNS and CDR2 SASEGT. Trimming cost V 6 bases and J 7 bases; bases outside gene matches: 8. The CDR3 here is CASSPLRTGGQPQHF. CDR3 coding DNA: TGTGCCAGCAGCCCCCTCCGGACAGGGGGCCAGCCCCAGCATTTT.

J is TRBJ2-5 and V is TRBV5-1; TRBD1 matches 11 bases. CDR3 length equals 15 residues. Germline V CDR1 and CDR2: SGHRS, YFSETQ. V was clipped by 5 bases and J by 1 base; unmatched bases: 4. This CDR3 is CASSSGTGGQETQYF. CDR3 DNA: TGCGCCAGCAGTTCCGGGACAGGGGGCCAAGAGACCCAGTACTTC.